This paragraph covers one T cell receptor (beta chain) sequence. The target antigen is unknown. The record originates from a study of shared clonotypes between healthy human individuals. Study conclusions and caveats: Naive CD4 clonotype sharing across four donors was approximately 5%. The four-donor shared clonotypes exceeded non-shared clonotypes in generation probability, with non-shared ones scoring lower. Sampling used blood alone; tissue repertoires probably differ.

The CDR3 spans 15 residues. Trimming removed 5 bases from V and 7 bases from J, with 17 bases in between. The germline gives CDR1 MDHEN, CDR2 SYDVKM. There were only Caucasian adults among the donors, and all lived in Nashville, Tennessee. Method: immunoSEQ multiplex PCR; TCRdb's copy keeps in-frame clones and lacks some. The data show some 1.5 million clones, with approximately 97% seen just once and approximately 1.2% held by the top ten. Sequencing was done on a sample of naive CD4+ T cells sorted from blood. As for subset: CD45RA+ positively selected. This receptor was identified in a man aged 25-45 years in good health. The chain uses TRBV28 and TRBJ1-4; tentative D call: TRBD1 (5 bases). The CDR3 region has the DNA TGTGCCAGCAGTCTTTCCGGACCGGGACCTGAAAAACTGTTTTTT. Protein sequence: CASSLSGPGPEKLFF.